The 28 T cell receptor beta chains presented below share a single source sample, sequenced in a study of control samples from healthy donors and cancer patients. Sequenced by immunoSEQ multiplex PCR; TCRdb stores in-frame clones only, minus some. Of 130,000 to 150,000 clones in the sample, 93% were seen once. What was sequenced was blood. These receptors were collected from a man younger than 30 in good health.

The chain is built from TRBV6-5 and TRBJ1-6, with D maybe TRBD1 (5 bases). Trimming took 7 bases from V and 9 from J, leaving 16 bases between them. The CDR3 consists of 14 residues. Per the germline V gene, CDR1 is MNHEY and CDR2 is SVGAGI. CDR3 DNA sequence: TGTGCCAGCATGAGAGCTCGCGGGGCTTCACCCCTCCACTTT. Its translation is CASMRARGASPLHF.

V usage is TRBV4-2 and J usage is TRBJ2-7, with TRBD1 as a possible D gene (5 bases). Germline CDR1 reads LGHNA; CDR2 reads YNFKEQ. V shed 1 base and J shed 5 bases, with 12 bases lying between them. The CDR3 contains 14 residues. CDR3 loop: CASSQVGQGNEQYF. The CDR3 nucleotides are TGTGCCAGCAGCCAAGTCGGCCAGGGTAACGAGCAGTACTTC.

This clone was recorded once. J is TRBJ2-5 and V is TRBV3-1 (or the pseudogene TRBV3-2), with 7 positions matching TRBD2. J lost 3 bases, V lost 2 bases, and 3 bases had no gene match. The CDR3 is 14 amino acids. CDR1 LGHDT and CDR2 YNNKEL come from the germline V gene (reference sequence). Here the CDR3 reads CASSQRLAEETQYF. The CDR3 DNA follows: TGTGCCAGCAGCCAACGACTAGCAGAAGAGACCCAGTACTTC.

As DNA, the CDR3 is TGTGCCAGCAGCCGACAACAGGGACGCGCCTACGAGCAGTACTTC. Translated, it gives CASSRQQGRAYEQYF. The chain couples TRBV3-1 (or the pseudogene TRBV3-2) to TRBJ2-7; D might be TRBD1 (6 bases). This CDR3 region has 15 residues. CDR1 is LGHDT, CDR2 YNNKEL, per germline (reference sequence). The germline V and J ends were trimmed by 4 bases and 2 bases, with 15 bases remaining between them.

As DNA, the CDR3 is TGTGCCAGTAGTAAGACGACAGAGGAAAATGAAAAACTGTTTTTT. This gives the protein CASSKTTEENEKLFF. The genes are TRBV19 and TRBJ1-4, with TRBD1 as a possible D gene (5 bases). V lost 4 bases and J 5 bases, leaving 14 bases between the germline ends. The CDR3 covers 15 residues. Germline V CDR1 and CDR2: LNHDA, SQIVND (reference sequence).

J is TRBJ2-1 and V is TRBV7-6; 10 bases align to TRBD2. This CDR3 is built from 16 residues. Germline V gene sequence: CDR1 SGHVS, CDR2 FNYEAQ. The J segment lost 8 bases and the V segment lost 1 base, leaving 8 bases of the junction unmatched. The CDR3 nucleotides are TGTGCCAGCAGCTTAGGAGCGGGAGGGAGTGGCTATGAGCAGTTCTTC. Translating it yields CASSLGAGGSGYEQFF.

The chain employs TRBV2 and TRBJ1-2; 8 nucleotides match TRBD1. J was trimmed by 5 bases and V by 6 bases; bases with no gene match: 5. The CDR3 totals 13 residues. The germline CDR1 and CDR2 sequences are SNHLY and FYNNEI. The CDR3 sequence: CASSWTGTYGYTF. As DNA, the CDR3 is TGTGCCAGCAGCTGGACAGGGACGTATGGCTACACCTTC.

V usage is TRBV29-1 and J usage is TRBJ1-2; D is possibly TRBD1 (5 bases). Germline CDR1 and CDR2: SQVTM and ANQGSEA. V lost 3 bases, J lost 5 bases, and 25 bases lay in between. The CDR3 is 17 residues long. The CDR3 sequence is CSVDPPVWGPREYGYTF. CDR3 bases: TGCAGCGTTGATCCTCCGGTCTGGGGACCTCGGGAATATGGCTACACCTTC. Using reference TRBV29-1 and TRBJ1-2 for the parts outside the CDR3, the full variable domain is SAVISQKPSRDICQRGTSLTIQCQVDSQVTMMFWYRQQPGQSLTLIATANQGSEATYESGFVIDKFPISRPNLTFSTLTVSNMSPEDSSIYLCSVDPPVWGPREYGYTFGSGTRLTVV.

A few counts support this clone. The chain carries TRBV4-2 and TRBJ2-7; D is perhaps TRBD1 (6 bases). Germline CDR1 and CDR2: LGHNA and YNFKEQ. There are 15 residues in the CDR3. The V end was cut by 5 bases, the J end by 1 base, with 15 bases between. CDR3 nucleotide sequence: TGTGCCAGCAGCAATATCGGGACAACTTCCTACGAGCAGTACTTC. The encoded protein is CASSNIGTTSYEQYF.

The rearrangement joins TRBV6-5 to TRBJ2-7, with D hard to call. The germline gives CDR1 MNHEY, CDR2 SVGAGI. The CDR3 is 15 residues long. Trimming left V 2 bases short and J 2 bases short, with 13 bases between. The CDR3 nucleotides are TGTGCCAGCAGTTACACACCGGACGCTACCTACGAGCAGTACTTC. It codes for CASSYTPDATYEQYF.

The chain couples TRBV6-5 to TRBJ2-1, with D unresolved. In germline, CDR1 is MNHEY, CDR2 SVGAGI. The CDR3 has 13 residues. Between the trimmed V and J ends, which lost 0 bases and 9 bases, there was a span of 9 bases. The CDR3 reads CASSYSASSEQFF. CDR3 DNA sequence: TGTGCCAGCAGTTACTCGGCTAGTAGTGAGCAGTTCTTC.

The chain is built from TRBV4-3 and TRBJ2-4; no clear D gene. The germline V gene has CDR1 LGHNA and CDR2 YSLEER. With 0 bases removed from V and 0 bases from J, the gap between germline ends came to 12 bases. CDR3 length: 17 amino acids. The CDR3 region is CASSQDGPALAKNIQYF. The CDR3 DNA follows: TGCGCCAGCAGCCAAGATGGGCCGGCCCTAGCCAAAAACATTCAGTACTTC.

The chain is built from TRBV15 and TRBJ2-1; 9 bases agree with TRBD2. V shed 1 base, J shed 8 bases, and the junction held 9 bases outside the gene matches. This CDR3 is built from 16 residues. The germline CDR1 and CDR2 sequences are LNHNV and YYDKDF (reference sequence). CDR3 region: CATSRVYSGSGDEQFF. In DNA form, the CDR3 reads TGTGCCACCAGCAGAGTTTATAGCGGGAGTGGGGATGAGCAGTTCTTC. The whole variable domain, remainder taken from reference TRBV15 and TRBJ2-1, is DAMVIQNPRYQVTQFGKPVTLSCSQTLNHNVMYWYQQKSSQAPKLLFHYYDKDFNNEADTPDNFQSRRPNTSFCFLDIRSPGLGDTAMYLCATSRVYSGSGDEQFFGPGTRLTVL.

This clone was seen a handful of times. The gene calls are TRBV7-2 and TRBJ2-7; TRBD2 matches at 10 bases. The CDR3 spans 16 residues. V shed 1 base and J 6 bases; nucleotides not matched to a gene: 9. Germline CDR1 and CDR2: SGHTA and FQGNSA. CDR3 sequence reads: CASSLDRASGSLEQYF. CDR3 DNA: TGTGCCAGCAGCTTAGATCGAGCTAGCGGGAGTCTCGAGCAGTACTTC.

This clone appeared a single time. The chain carries TRBV4-3 and TRBJ2-7, with D perhaps TRBD1 or TRBD2 (5 bases each). V was cut by 0 bases and J by 12 bases, with 12 bases left in between. The CDR3 runs 12 residues. The germline CDR1 and CDR2 sequences are LGHNA and YSLEER. DNA of the CDR3: TGCGCCAGCAGCCAAGATGGGGGAGCTCGGTACTTC. It codes for CASSQDGGARYF.

The chain uses TRBV4-3 and TRBJ2-3; unclear D gene. The germline gives CDR1 LGHNA, CDR2 YSLEER. This CDR3 contains 17 residues. V lost 4 bases and J 3 bases, leaving 20 bases between the germline ends. In DNA form, the CDR3 reads TGCGCCAGCAGCCGAAGGAAGTTTGGTAGCTCAACAGATACGCAGTATTTT. Translation gives CASSRRKFGSSTDTQYF.

The genes are TRBV12-3 or TRBV12-4 and TRBJ2-1; D not certain. The CDR3 has 13 residues. V was pared by 5 bases and J by 9 bases, with 14 bases between. The CDR3 coding sequence is TGTGCCAGCAGTCTCTCCGGCGTCGGTGAGCAGTTCTTC. It is translated as CASSLSGVGEQFF.

This chain links TRBV7-8 with TRBJ2-5; D is ambiguous. The germline gives CDR1 SGHVS, CDR2 FQNEAQ. The CDR3 consists of 15 residues. V lost 1 base and J lost 3, with 12 bases in between. The CDR3 coding sequence is TGTGCCAGCAGCTTAGATGTAGTAGTGGAAGAGACCCAGTACTTC. Amino acid sequence: CASSLDVVVEETQYF.

This clone was recorded only once. The chain couples TRBV7-9 to TRBJ1-1, with a tentative D call TRBD1 (5 bases). The CDR3 loop spans 12 amino acids. Trimming removed 4 bases from V and 5 bases from J, with 8 bases in between. The V gene's germline CDR1 is SEHNR and CDR2 FQNEAQ (reference sequence). The chain's CDR3 is CASSSGGTEAFF. In DNA, the CDR3 is TGTGCCAGCAGCTCCGGGGGGACTGAAGCTTTCTTT.

This chain joins TRBV28 and TRBJ1-4; D might be TRBD1 (6 bases). Germline values: CDR1 MDHEN, CDR2 SYDVKM. The V end lost 4 bases, the J end lost 3 bases, and 12 bases lay between the germline ends. This CDR3 has 15 residues. The CDR3: CASSSAGTPNEKLFF. The CDR3 DNA sequence: TGTGCCAGCAGTTCCGCCGGGACACCTAATGAAAAACTGTTTTTT.

V is TRBV9 and J is TRBJ2-2; D remains unclear. CDR3 length: 14 amino acids. Germline V gene lookup returns CDR1 SGDLS and CDR2 YYNGEE. Trimming cost V 1 base and J 5 bases, with 9 bases left between them. CDR3 amino acids: CASSVNLPTGELFF. DNA of the CDR3: TGTGCCAGCAGCGTAAACTTACCTACCGGGGAGCTGTTTTTT.

As for this clone: The sample holds other DNA sequences that translate to the same CDR3. V usage is TRBV5-1 and J usage is TRBJ1-1; D may be TRBD1 (5 bases). With 4 bases removed from V and 3 bases from J, the gap between germline ends came to 10 bases. Germline V lookup: CDR1 SGHRS, CDR2 YFSETQ. There are 13 residues in the CDR3. CDR3 region: CASSPTGDTEAFF. The CDR3 bases are TGCGCCAGCAGCCCAACAGGCGACACTGAAGCTTTCTTT. Drawing the rest from reference TRBV5-1 and TRBJ1-1, the complete variable domain is KAGVTQTPRYLIKTRGQQVTLSCSPISGHRSVSWYQQTPGQGLQFLFEYFSETQRNKGNFPGRFSGRQFSNSRSEMNVSTLELGDSALYLCASSPTGDTEAFFGQGTRLTVV.

The chain carries TRBV6-6 and TRBJ1-3; possible D gene TRBD1, 6 bases. Trimming removed 4 bases from V and 14 bases from J, with 21 bases in between. Germline V gene data show CDR1 as MNHNY and CDR2 as SVGAGI (reference sequence). The CDR3 is made up of 14 amino acids. CDR3 bases: TGTGCCAGCAGTTTAACCCGGGACATAAGTGGGGTATATTTT. Protein: CASSLTRDISGVYF.

CDR3 sequence: CASPRTRGTEAFF. The CDR3 nucleotides are TGTGCCAGTCCCCGGACCCGAGGCACTGAAGCTTTCTTT. This rearrangement joins TRBV6-4 to TRBJ1-1; D gene ambiguous. The CDR3 is made up of 13 amino acids. The V end lost 9 bases, the J end lost 4 bases, and 15 bases lay between the germline ends. Germline V gene data show CDR1 as MRHNA and CDR2 as SNTAGT.

This chain links TRBV4-2 with TRBJ1-5; no clear D gene. This CDR3 contains 15 residues. Germline-derived CDR1 and CDR2 are LGHNA and YNFKEQ. Trimming cost V 0 bases and J 2 bases, with 8 bases left between them. CDR3 bases: TGTGCCAGCAGCCAAGAGGATACCGGCAATCAGCCCCAGCATTTT. Protein: CASSQEDTGNQPQHF.

V gene TRBV27 combines with J gene TRBJ1-1, with D perhaps matching TRBD1 (5 bases). V shed 6 bases and J shed 5 bases, with 10 bases lying between them. Germline CDR1 and CDR2: MNHEY and SMNVEV (reference sequence). The CDR3 is made up of 12 amino acids. The DNA of the CDR3 is TGTGCCAGCAGGCGGGGGGTGACTGAAGCTTTCTTT. It codes for CASRRGVTEAFF.

The chain combines TRBV27 with TRBJ1-6, with 7 bases that match TRBD1. J was trimmed by 7 bases and V by 5 bases; bases with no gene match: 2. The CDR3 loop spans 13 amino acids. Germline CDR1 and CDR2: MNHEY and SMNVEV (reference sequence). The CDR3 nucleotides are TGTGCCAGCAGTGGGACAGTAAATTCACCCCTCCACTTT. Translating it yields CASSGTVNSPLHF.

The chain is built from TRBV13 and TRBJ1-1; D is unresolved. The CDR3 is made up of 12 amino acids. CDR1 is PRHDT and CDR2 is FYEKMQ in the germline V gene (reference sequence). Trimming stripped 0 bases from V and 7 bases from J, with 6 bases between. The CDR3 region is CASSLGGREAFF. Written as DNA, the CDR3 is TGTGCCAGCAGCTTAGGAGGGCGTGAAGCTTTCTTT.